The source of this T cell receptor (beta chain) is a study of shared clonotypes between healthy human individuals (dated by TCRdb to the early 2020s). Notes on the research overall: Three men and two women, aged 18 to 49 years, made up the cohort. Per donor, three plates each were used for CD4 naive and CD4 memory, two for CD8 naive, and one for CD8 memory. To estimate repertoire size and how much clonotypes are shared between individuals, the study performed deep sequencing of blood TCR repertoires from roughly five healthy adults. Different laboratories and diverse techniques were used to prepare libraries and sequence TCR repertoires, to increase sequencing depth and limit assay-specific biases. Per donor, leukapheresis produced somewhere between about 0.9 and 9.5 billion PBMCs. Results the study describes overall, beyond this receptor: Clonotypes shared by all four sorted-subset donors showed higher generation probabilities than non-shared clonotypes. Estimated clonotype richness was generally larger for naive than for memory subsets. About 5% of naive CD4, approximately 3.7% of naive CD8, 2.3% of memory CD4, and roughly 0.4% of memory CD8 clonotypes were shared across a few donors. Based on pairwise subsampling, the degree of clonotype sharing among donors was expected to be affected by sequencing depth. Rarefaction of sorted-subset datasets indicated incomplete sequencing despite the large sequencing depth. Sampling was restricted to blood, and TCR repertoires in tissues likely differ from the TCR repertoires found in blood. Because the study included a small number of donors, the genetic and exposure-history diversity represented was limited.

CD8 naive samples consisted of CD45RO-negative cells that were positively selected for CCR7, yielding a CD45RA+CCR7+ population without TemRA cells. The donors were healthy, HIV-negative adults with no recently reported acute infections or vaccinations. Every donor was a Caucasian adult residing in Nashville, Tennessee, USA. After blood collection by leukapheresis, PBMCs were isolated using Ficoll-Histopaque density gradient centrifugation and then cryopreserved in the vapor phase of liquid nitrogen. Analytical flow cytometry was used to check the purity and quantity of every magnetically sorted T cell population. Genomic DNA was isolated from each sorted fraction and quantified by UV absorbance on a Nanodrop 2000c. TCR CDR3 regions were amplified from genomic DNA by multiplex PCR using the deep immunoSEQ assay. Extracted genomic DNA from each cell subset was spread evenly across all wells of several immunoSEQ 96-well plates, with each plate serving as a replicate. For sorted subsets, approximately 190 ng genomic DNA, equal to 30,000 or so T cell genomes, was loaded into each replicate PCR. Purified libraries were measured with a Qubit 3.0 fluorometer, size-checked on a Bioanalyzer 2100, and measured again with the KAPA Library Quantification kit. Every immunoSEQ 96-well plate was sequenced on a dedicated single-read 150-cycle Illumina NextSeq 550 flow cell. The original pipeline was this. The immunoSEQ output contained only junctional sequences without quality scores, so filtering could not match that applied to full-length reads. Sequences were annotated with PyIR, a Python wrapper for IgBLAST v1.9, using IMGT germline references to assign V/J genes and CDR3. Reads with weak V/J assignments (E-value above 1e-6), missing CDR3, stop codons, out-of-frame junctions, or ambiguous translated residues were removed. V3J clonotypes were defined as sequences sharing the same inferred V gene, J gene, and CDR3 amino acid sequence. Percentage overlap between repertoires was computed as shared unique clonotypes divided by the size of the smaller repertoire. Richness of each repertoire was evaluated using RTK rarefaction, the Chao1 estimator, and Recon v2.1 estimates of unobserved clonotypes. For all TCRbeta clonotypes obtained by the gDNA method from a few donors, generation probabilities were computed with OLGA. What TCRdb holds here is the immuneACCESS table cut down to in-frame rearrangements. Part of the clones is not present; checked against another copy, under half of the missing clones reflect an unresolved V gene, and the others are unexplained. The V and J calls and clone size were taken over from that table, and D and trimming were inferred from the DNA. The sample contains 1.5 million to 2.5 million clones, about 95% of them found a single time. More than 0.95% of the sample is taken by the ten largest.

Notes on this clone: Its specific antigen is unknown. No base quality values were provided; no much bigger clone lies one nucleotide off.

Including the terminal cysteine and phenylalanine, the CDR3 comprises 16 residues. CDR3 DNA is the only sequence kept; it has 48 bases, read in frame from the first base. Sequences MNHEY (CDR1) and SMNVEV (CDR2) are obtained from the germline V gene (reference sequence). Trimmed from V: 4 bases; trimmed from J: 5 bases; junction bases lacking a gene match: 6. The chain links TRBV27 with TRBJ2-3; TRBD2 matches 13 bases in the middle. Sequencing was done on a sample of naive CD8+ T cells sorted from blood. What this sample's cell subset or site label stands for: CD45RA+CCR7+. The clonotype comes from a man aged 18 to 29 in good health. The nucleotide sequence reads TGTGCCAGCAGTTATACTAGCGGGGGGGCCTTAGATACGCAGTATTTT. Translated, this is CASSYTSGGALDTQYF.